Shown below are 6 T cell receptor beta chains from a single sample sequenced in a study of shared clonotypes between healthy human individuals. The repertoire was sequenced with immunoSEQ multiplex PCR; TCRdb's copy has only in-frame clones and lacks some. The table lists around 1.4 million clones, 98% of them singletons, with 0.36% in the top ten. Sequenced sample: naive CD4+ T cells sorted from blood. Subset reported: CD45RA+ positively selected. The receptor set was obtained from a young man in good health.

Points on this clone: This specimen includes other DNA sequences encoding the same CDR3. The rearrangement uses TRBV18 and TRBJ1-3; D gene ambiguous. The CDR3 is made up of 12 amino acids. Trimming shortened V by 4 bases and J by 3 bases, and 4 bases separated the two germline ends. Germline V gene lookup returns CDR1 KGHSH and CDR2 LQKENI. The CDR3 loop is CASSLSGNTIYF. CDR3 bases: TGTGCCAGCTCACTAAGTGGAAACACCATATATTTT.

This clone appeared once. The gene calls are TRBV28 and TRBJ1-4; possibly TRBD1 for D (6 bases). CDR3 size: 15 residues. The germline V gene has CDR1 MDHEN and CDR2 SYDVKM. V was cut by 2 bases and J by 7 bases, with 14 bases left in between. CDR3 residues: CASSLQGRSSEKLFF. CDR3 DNA sequence: TGTGCCAGCAGTTTACAGGGGCGTAGTAGTGAAAAACTGTTTTTT.

The J gene is TRBJ1-2, the V gene TRBV7-2, with D unresolved. Trimming stripped 3 bases from V and 7 bases from J, with 6 bases between. CDR1 SGHTA and CDR2 FQGNSA come from the germline V gene. The CDR3 is made up of 11 amino acids. The CDR3 DNA reads as TGTGCCAGCAGCTTGAGAGTTGGCTACACCTTC. It is translated as CASSLRVGYTF.

This clone appeared once. The CDR3 DNA reads as TGTGCCAGCAGACGTGCCGGGACAGGGAGCTACGAGCAGTACTTC. Translating it yields CASRRAGTGSYEQYF. The V call is TRBV11-2, the J call TRBJ2-7, with 9 bases aligning to TRBD1. The junction had 9 bases not matched to a gene; V was cut back by 6 bases and J by 3 bases. The germline V gene has CDR1 SGHAT and CDR2 FQNNGV. The CDR3 is 15 residues long. The whole variable domain, remainder taken from reference TRBV11-2 and TRBJ2-7, is EAGVAQSPRYKIIEKRQSVAFWCNPISGHATLYWYQQILGQGPKLLIQFQNNGVVDDSQLPKDRFSAERLKGVDSTLKIQPAKLEDSAVYLCASRRAGTGSYEQYFGPGTRLTVT.

The rearrangement links TRBV19 to TRBJ2-7; a weak D match, TRBD2 (5 bases). Germline V CDR1 and CDR2: LNHDA, SQIVND (reference sequence). The CDR3 loop spans 14 amino acids. V lost 5 bases, J lost 5 bases, and 16 bases lay in between. This chain's CDR3 is CASSAGNAADEQYF. The CDR3 DNA reads TGTGCCAGTAGTGCCGGGAACGCGGCCGACGAGCAGTACTTC.

For this clone: This specimen includes other DNA sequences encoding the same CDR3. The chain carries TRBV5-1 and TRBJ2-5; D unresolved. V was cut by 2 bases and J by 1 base, with 6 bases left in between. The CDR3 has 13 amino acids. Germline CDR1 and CDR2: SGHRS and YFSETQ. CDR3 protein: CASSLPPQETQYF. CDR3 nucleotides: TGCGCCAGCAGCTTACCGCCCCAAGAGACCCAGTACTTC.